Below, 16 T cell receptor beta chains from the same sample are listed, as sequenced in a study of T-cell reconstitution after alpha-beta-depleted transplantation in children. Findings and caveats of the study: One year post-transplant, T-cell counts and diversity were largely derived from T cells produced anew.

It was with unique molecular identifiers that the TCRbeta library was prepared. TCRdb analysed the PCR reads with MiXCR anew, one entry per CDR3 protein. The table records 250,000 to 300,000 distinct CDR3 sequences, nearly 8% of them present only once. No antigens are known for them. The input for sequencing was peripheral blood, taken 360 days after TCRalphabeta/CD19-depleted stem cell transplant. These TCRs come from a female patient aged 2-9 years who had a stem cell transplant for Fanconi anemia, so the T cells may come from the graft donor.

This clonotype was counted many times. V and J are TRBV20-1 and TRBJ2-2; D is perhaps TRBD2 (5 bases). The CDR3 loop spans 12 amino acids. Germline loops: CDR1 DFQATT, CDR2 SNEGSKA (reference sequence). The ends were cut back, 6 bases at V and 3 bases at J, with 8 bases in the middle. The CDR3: CSAPLDTGELFF. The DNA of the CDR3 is TGCAGTGCGCCACTAGACACCGGGGAGCTGTTTTTT.

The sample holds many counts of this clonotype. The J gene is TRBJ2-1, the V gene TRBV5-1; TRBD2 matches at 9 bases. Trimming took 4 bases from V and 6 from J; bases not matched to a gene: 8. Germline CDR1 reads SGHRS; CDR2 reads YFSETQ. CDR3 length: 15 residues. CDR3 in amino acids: CASSPDSGSFNEQFF. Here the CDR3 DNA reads TGCGCCAGCAGCCCAGATAGCGGGAGCTTCAATGAGCAGTTCTTC.

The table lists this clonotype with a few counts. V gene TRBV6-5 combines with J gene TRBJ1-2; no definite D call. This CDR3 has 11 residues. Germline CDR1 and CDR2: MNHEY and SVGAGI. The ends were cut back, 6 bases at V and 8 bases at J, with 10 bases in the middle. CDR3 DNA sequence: TGTGCCAGCAGGGGAATTGGAGGCTACACCTTC. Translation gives CASRGIGGYTF.

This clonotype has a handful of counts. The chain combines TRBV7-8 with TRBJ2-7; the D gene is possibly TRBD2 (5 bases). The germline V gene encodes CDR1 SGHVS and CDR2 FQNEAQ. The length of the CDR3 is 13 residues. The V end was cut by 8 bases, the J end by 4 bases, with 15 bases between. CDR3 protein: CASRRQYNYEQYV. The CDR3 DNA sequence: TGTGCCAGCCGGAGGCAGTACAATTACGAGCAGTACGTC.

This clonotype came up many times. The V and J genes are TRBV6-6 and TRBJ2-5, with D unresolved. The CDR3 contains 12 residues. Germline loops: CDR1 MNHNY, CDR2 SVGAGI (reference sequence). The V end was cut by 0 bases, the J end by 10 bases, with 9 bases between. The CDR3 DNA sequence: TGTGCCAGCAGTTACTCGAAGGCGAACCAGTACTTC. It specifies CASSYSKANQYF.

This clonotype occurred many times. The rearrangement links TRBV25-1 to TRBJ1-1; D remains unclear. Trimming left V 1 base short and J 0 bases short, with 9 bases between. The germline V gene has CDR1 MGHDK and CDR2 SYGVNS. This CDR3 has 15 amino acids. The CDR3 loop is CASSEFFSLNTEAFF. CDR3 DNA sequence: TGTGCCAGCAGTGAATTTTTCAGCTTGAACACTGAAGCTTTCTTT.

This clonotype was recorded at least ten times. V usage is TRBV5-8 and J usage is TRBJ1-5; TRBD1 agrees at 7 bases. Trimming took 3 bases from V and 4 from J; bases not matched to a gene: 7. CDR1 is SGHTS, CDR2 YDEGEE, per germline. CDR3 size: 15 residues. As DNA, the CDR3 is TGTGCCAGCAGCTCTACAGGGGATGGAAATCAGCCCCAGCATTTT. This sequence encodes CASSSTGDGNQPQHF.

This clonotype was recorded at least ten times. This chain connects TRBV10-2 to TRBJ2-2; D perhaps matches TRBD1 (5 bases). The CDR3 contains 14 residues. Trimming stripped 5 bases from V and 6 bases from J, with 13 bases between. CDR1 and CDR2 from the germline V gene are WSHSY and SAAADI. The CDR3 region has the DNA TGCGCCAGCAGTAAAAGACAGTACGCCGGGGAGCTGTTTTTT. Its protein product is CASSKRQYAGELFF.

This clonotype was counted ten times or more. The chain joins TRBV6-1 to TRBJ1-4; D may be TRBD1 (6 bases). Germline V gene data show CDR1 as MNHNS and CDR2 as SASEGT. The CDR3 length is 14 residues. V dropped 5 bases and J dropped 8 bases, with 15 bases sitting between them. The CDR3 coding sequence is TGTGCCAGCAGTCCCGGGACATGGAGGGAAAAACTGTTTTTT. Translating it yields CASSPGTWREKLFF.

The CDR3 DNA sequence: TGTGCCAGCAGACAAAACACTGAAGCTTTCTTT. This translates into CASRQNTEAFF. V is TRBV11-2 and J is TRBJ1-1; D is undetermined. Trimming pared 6 bases from V and 2 bases from J, leaving 4 bases between. This CDR3 has 11 amino acids. The germline V gene encodes CDR1 SGHAT and CDR2 FQNNGV.

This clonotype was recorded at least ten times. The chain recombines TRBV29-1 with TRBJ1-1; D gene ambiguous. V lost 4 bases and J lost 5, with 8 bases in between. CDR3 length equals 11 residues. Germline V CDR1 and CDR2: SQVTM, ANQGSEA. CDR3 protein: CSVGGRTEAFF. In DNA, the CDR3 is TGCAGCGTTGGAGGGAGGACTGAAGCTTTCTTT. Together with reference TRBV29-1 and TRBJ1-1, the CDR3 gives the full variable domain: SAVISQKPSRDICQRGTSLTIQCQVDSQVTMMFWYRQQPGQSLTLIATANQGSEATYESGFVIDKFPISRPNLTFSTLTVSNMSPEDSSIYLCSVGGRTEAFFGQGTRLTVV.

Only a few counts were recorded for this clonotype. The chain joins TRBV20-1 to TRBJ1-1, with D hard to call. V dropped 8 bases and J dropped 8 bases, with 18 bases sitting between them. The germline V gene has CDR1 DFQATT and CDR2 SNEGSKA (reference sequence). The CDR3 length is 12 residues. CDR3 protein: CSSLRSGVEAFF. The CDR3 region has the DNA TGCAGTTCCCTTAGGTCGGGCGTGGAAGCTTTCTTT.

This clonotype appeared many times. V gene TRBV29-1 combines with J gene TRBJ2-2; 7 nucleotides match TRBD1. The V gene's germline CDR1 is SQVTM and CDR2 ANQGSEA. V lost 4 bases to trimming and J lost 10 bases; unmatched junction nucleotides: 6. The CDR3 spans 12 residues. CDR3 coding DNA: TGCAGCGTTGGGGGACAGTCCTCGGAGCTGTTTTTT. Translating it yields CSVGGQSSELFF.

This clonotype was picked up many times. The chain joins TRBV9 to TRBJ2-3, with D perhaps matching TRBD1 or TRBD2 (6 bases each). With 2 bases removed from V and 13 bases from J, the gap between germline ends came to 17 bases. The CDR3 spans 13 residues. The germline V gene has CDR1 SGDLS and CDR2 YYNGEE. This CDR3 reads CASSVRGGQGKYF. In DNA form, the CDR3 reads TGTGCCAGCAGCGTTAGAGGGGGGCAGGGAAAGTATTTT. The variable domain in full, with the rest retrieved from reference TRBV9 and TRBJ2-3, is DSGVTQTPKHLITATGQRVTLRCSPRSGDLSVYWYQQSLDQGLQFLIQYYNGEERAKGNILERFSAQQFPDLHSELNLSSLELGDSALYFCASSVRGGQGKYFGPGTRLTVL.

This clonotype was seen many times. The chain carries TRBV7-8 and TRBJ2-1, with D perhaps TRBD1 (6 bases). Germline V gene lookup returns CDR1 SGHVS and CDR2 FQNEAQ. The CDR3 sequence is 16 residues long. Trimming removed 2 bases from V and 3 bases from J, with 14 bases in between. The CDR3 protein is CASSLRWGPYYNEQFF. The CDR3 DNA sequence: TGTGCCAGCAGCTTACGTTGGGGGCCTTACTACAATGAGCAGTTCTTC.

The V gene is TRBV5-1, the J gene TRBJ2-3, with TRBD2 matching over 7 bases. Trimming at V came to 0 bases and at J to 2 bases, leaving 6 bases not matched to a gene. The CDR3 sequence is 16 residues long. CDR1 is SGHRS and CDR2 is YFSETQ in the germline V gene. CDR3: CASSLGPLAVTDTQYF. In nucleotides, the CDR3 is TGCGCCAGCAGCTTGGGGCCGCTAGCGGTCACAGATACGCAGTATTTT.